Listed below are T cell receptor beta chains from one sample, sequenced in a study of OX40 agonist ivuxolimab in advanced cancers. Clones were read by immunoSEQ multiplex PCR, and TCRdb kept only the in-frame ones, dropping some. The sample has under 85,000 clones; roughly 91% are singletons. The sample in question was CD4+ or CD8+ T cells sorted from blood, obtained in a trial of the OX40 agonist ivuxolimab. These receptors were taken from an adult with an advanced solid tumor such as melanoma, head and neck, liver or kidney cancer. The CDR3 runs from the conserved cysteine through the conserved F or W. D genes are given only for firm matches. Expanded clones get a size class; other rows say once, few or many, or leave the size out.

d_gene	j_gene	v_gene	abundance	CDR3aa	CDR3nt
-	TRBJ2-5	TRBV2	-	CASSELEGETQYF	TGTGCCAGCAGTGAATTGGAGGGGGAGACCCAGTACTTC
-	TRBJ1-3	TRBV27	once	CASSLLGSGRSGGNTIYF	TGTGCCAGCAGTTTACTGGGGTCAGGGAGGTCAGGTGGAAACACCATATATTTT
-	TRBJ1-5	TRBV7-3	-	CASPGPRKFYSNQPQHF	TGTGCCAGTCCGGGACCTAGGAAGTTTTATAGCAATCAGCCCCAGCATTTT
TRBD1	TRBJ1-2	TRBV6-5	-	CASSTPGQSIYGYTF	TGTGCCAGCAGTACCCCGGGACAGTCTATTTATGGCTACACCTTC
-	TRBJ1-6	TRBV4-3	-	CASSPQVVGAPLHF	TGCGCCAGCAGCCCCCAAGTCGTTGGGGCACCCCTCCACTTT
-	TRBJ1-1	TRBV6-1	-	CASSYAGGAFF	TGTGCCAGCAGTTACGCTGGCGGGGCTTTCTTT
-	TRBJ2-2	TRBV7-3	-	CASSAQGTGELFF	TGTGCCAGCAGCGCACAGGGAACCGGGGAGCTGTTTTTT
TRBD1	TRBJ2-4	TRBV11-2	few	CASTQGVVGDIRYF	TGTGCCAGCACCCAGGGGGTAGTGGGGGACATTAGGTACTTC
-	TRBJ2-7	TRBV2	-	CASRGRGYEQYF	TGTGCCAGCAGGGGAAGGGGATACGAGCAGTACTTC
-	TRBJ1-1	TRBV28	-	CASSFPVMWGRMNTEAFF	TGTGCCAGCAGTTTCCCGGTAATGTGGGGCAGGATGAACACTGAAGCTTTCTTT
-	TRBJ1-1	TRBV7-2	-	CASSPTLREAFF	TGTGCCAGCAGCCCAACCCTGCGAGAAGCTTTCTTT
-	TRBJ2-2	TRBV5-1	-	CASSLMGPDNTGELFF	TGCGCCAGCAGCTTGATGGGGCCGGATAACACCGGGGAGCTGTTTTTT
-	TRBJ2-3	TRBV27	few	CASSLQGAGATDTQYF	TGTGCCAGCAGTTTGCAGGGGGCGGGGGCAACAGATACGCAGTATTTT
-	TRBJ2-5	TRBV5-1	-	CASSTSGGSQETQYF	TGCGCCAGCAGCACTAGTGGGGGGTCTCAAGAGACCCAGTACTTC
-	TRBJ2-7	TRBV7-3	once	CASSLTLGGEQYF	TGTGCCAGCAGCTTAACCCTAGGTGGGGAGCAGTACTTC
-	TRBJ1-5	TRBV6-1	-	CASSEAPAVYSNQPQHF	TGTGCCAGCAGTGAAGCGCCGGCAGTGTATAGCAATCAGCCCCAGCATTTT
-	TRBJ1-1	TRBV7-2	-	CASSLVGWTEAFF	TGTGCCAGCAGCTTAGTAGGGTGGACTGAAGCTTTCTTT
TRBD1	TRBJ2-3	TRBV29-1	few	CSARDSIIYTDTQYF	TGCAGCGCTCGGGACAGCATCATATACACAGATACGCAGTATTTT
-	TRBJ2-1	TRBV14	-	CASSLSTSRYEQFF	TGTGCCAGCAGCCTCTCAACTAGTAGGTACGAGCAGTTCTTC
-	TRBJ1-2	TRBV2	-	CASSALLYGYTF	TGTGCCAGCAGTGCCCTACTCTATGGCTACACCTTC
TRBD1	TRBJ2-5	TRBV5-6	-	CASSTRTGEETQYF	TGTGCCAGCAGCACTCGGACAGGGGAAGAGACCCAGTACTTC
-	TRBJ2-7	TRBV5-1	-	CASSLAFSSYEQYF	TGCGCCAGCAGCTTGGCGTTCAGCTCCTACGAGCAGTACTTC
-	TRBJ1-1	TRBV7-8	-	CASSLAQVSFEAFF	TGTGCCAGCAGCTTAGCGCAGGTCTCCTTTGAAGCTTTCTTT
-	TRBJ2-7	TRBV18	-	CASSPGTPYEQYF	TGTGCCAGCTCACCAGGGACCCCCTACGAGCAGTACTTC
TRBD1	TRBJ2-1	TRBV18	-	CASSSGTGANEQFF	TGTGCCAGCTCCTCCGGGACAGGGGCCAATGAGCAGTTCTTC
-	TRBJ2-3	TRBV6-6	-	CASQRGAGTDTQYF	TGTGCCAGCCAGAGGGGGGCCGGCACAGATACGCAGTATTTT
TRBD1	TRBJ1-1	TRBV5-1	-	CASSFRDSNTEAFF	TGCGCCAGCAGCTTCCGGGACAGCAACACTGAAGCTTTCTTT
TRBD1	TRBJ1-3	TRBV4-2	-	CASSPGGVSGNTIYF	TGTGCCAGCAGCCCAGGGGGAGTCTCTGGAAACACCATATATTTT
-	TRBJ1-5	TRBV6-1	-	CASKETANQPQHF	TGTGCCAGCAAGGAGACAGCGAATCAGCCCCAGCATTTT
-	TRBJ2-7	TRBV7-6	once	CASSLGGGVGTGRYEQYF	TGTGCCAGCAGCTTAGGGGGTGGGGTGGGGACCGGTCGTTACGAGCAGTACTTC
-	TRBJ2-3	TRBV25-1	-	CASSGGDTQYF	TGTGCCAGCAGTGGGGGTGATACGCAGTATTTT
TRBD1	TRBJ2-3	TRBV2	-	CASSNRGITDTQYF	TGTGCCAGCAGTAACAGGGGGATCACAGATACGCAGTATTTT
-	TRBJ2-2	TRBV20-1	-	CSAPGTGELFF	TGCAGTGCTCCCGGGACCGGGGAGCTGTTTTTT
TRBD1	TRBJ1-2	TRBV7-2	-	CASSSTGEGYTF	TGTGCCAGCAGCTCGACAGGGGAAGGCTACACCTTC
TRBD1	TRBJ1-4	TRBV29-1	once	CSVAGTGGTEKLFF	TGCAGCGTTGCCGGGACAGGGGGAACTGAAAAACTGTTTTTT
-	TRBJ2-7	TRBV9	-	CASSRGPLTYEQYF	TGTGCCAGCAGCCGAGGCCCTTTAACCTACGAGCAGTACTTC
TRBD1	TRBJ1-1	TRBV10-1	-	CASSELIGQGSEAFF	TGCGCCAGCAGTGAGTTAATTGGACAGGGCTCTGAAGCTTTCTTT
-	TRBJ1-1	TRBV4-1	-	CASSQPGMNTEAFF	TGCGCCAGCAGCCAGCCCGGAATGAACACTGAAGCTTTCTTT
-	TRBJ1-1	TRBV11-2	-	CASSLGVMNTEAFF	TGTGCCAGCAGCTTAGGCGTCATGAACACTGAAGCTTTCTTT
TRBD1	TRBJ1-6	TRBV9	-	CASSARTGGSPLHF	TGTGCCAGCAGCGCCCGGACAGGAGGTTCACCCCTCCACTTT
-	TRBJ1-1	TRBV9	-	CASTRSVQRTEAFF	TGTGCCAGCACCCGTAGCGTCCAGCGAACTGAAGCTTTCTTT
-	TRBJ2-5	TRBV6-5	-	CASSYSGSKETQYF	TGTGCCAGCAGTTACTCGGGCAGCAAAGAGACCCAGTACTTC
-	TRBJ2-5	TRBV29-1	few	CSPYPLGGTQYF	TGCAGCCCTTATCCACTGGGGGGGACCCAGTACTTC
-	TRBJ1-2	TRBV5-5	-	CASSLYQENYGYTF	TGTGCCAGCAGCTTGTATCAGGAAAACTATGGCTACACCTTC
TRBD1	TRBJ1-1	TRBV19	-	CASSIMGQRNTEAFF	TGTGCCAGTAGTATAATGGGACAGCGGAACACTGAAGCTTTCTTT
-	TRBJ1-5	TRBV28	-	CASSKNQPQHF	TGTGCCAGCAGCAAGAATCAGCCCCAGCATTTT
-	TRBJ1-5	TRBV5-6	few	CASSLDPGPNQPQHF	TGTGCCAGCAGCTTGGACCCAGGGCCCAATCAGCCCCAGCATTTT
-	TRBJ2-5	TRBV2	-	CASRALGVETQYF	TGTGCCAGCAGAGCCCTTGGAGTGGAGACCCAGTACTTC
TRBD1	TRBJ2-7	TRBV6-1	-	CASILDRGQHEQYF	TGTGCCAGCATTCTGGACAGGGGGCAACACGAGCAGTACTTC
-	TRBJ1-3	TRBV9	-	CASSVLDSGNTIYF	TGTGCCAGCAGCGTCCTTGACTCTGGAAACACCATATATTTT
-	TRBJ2-5	TRBV28	-	CASNSGGQETQYF	TGTGCCAGCAATTCTGGGGGACAAGAGACCCAGTACTTC
TRBD1	TRBJ2-3	TRBV6-1	-	CASSESPGTGTDTQYF	TGTGCCAGCAGTGAAAGTCCCGGGACAGGGACAGATACGCAGTATTTT
-	TRBJ1-1	TRBV6-5	-	CASRLPGYTEAFF	TGTGCCAGCAGACTTCCGGGGTACACTGAAGCTTTCTTT
-	TRBJ2-5	TRBV5-6	-	CASSARPTPLGETQYF	TGTGCCAGTAGCGCCAGGCCGACGCCCTTGGGAGAGACCCAGTACTTC
TRBD1	TRBJ2-1	TRBV5-5	-	CASSLDRAYNEQFF	TGTGCCAGCAGCCTTGACAGGGCCTACAATGAGCAGTTCTTC
-	TRBJ2-7	TRBV29-1	-	CSVTNRQEQYF	TGCAGCGTCACGAACCGACAGGAGCAGTACTTC
-	TRBJ2-7	TRBV18	-	CASSPQGEIYEQYF	TGTGCCAGCTCACCACAGGGAGAGATCTACGAGCAGTACTTC